Presented here are 9 T cell receptor beta chains from one specimen sequenced in a study of shared clonotypes between healthy human individuals (TCRdb year 2020). The method behind the library was the immunoSEQ multiplex PCR assay. TCRdb limited this immuneACCESS table to in-frame rearrangements with V and J called. A share of clones is missing; checked studies link under half to unresolved V genes, and the rest is unexplained. The sample has some 500,000 clones on record, around 80% of them singletons. The ten largest clones add up to approximately 12% of the sample. The sequenced material came from PBMCs. These receptors originate from a woman aged 40 to 50 in good health. Some clones in this sample may be carry-over from other donors' samples.

In its sample, this clone was seen once. The gene calls are TRBV10-3 and TRBJ1-5; D may be TRBD1 (5 bases). The germline V gene encodes CDR1 ENHRY and CDR2 SYGVKD. Trimming took 0 bases from V and 3 from J, leaving 9 bases between them. The CDR3 sequence is 15 residues long. CDR3: CAISESPGNNQPQHF. The CDR3 coding sequence is TGTGCCATCAGTGAGTCACCAGGGAACAATCAGCCCCAGCATTTT.

The chain links TRBV15 to TRBJ2-1, with 7 bases fitting TRBD2. Germline V gene sequence: CDR1 LNHNV, CDR2 YYDKDF (reference sequence). The CDR3 totals 12 residues. After removal of 5 bases from V and 15 bases from J, the junction contained 10 bases not matched to a gene. The CDR3 region has the DNA TGTGCCACCAGCGCCAGTGGGGGGGGTTTGTTCTTC. Translation gives CATSASGGGLFF.

Here the CDR3 reads CASSLRPGRQETQYF. The CDR3 DNA is TGTGCCAGCAGCTTAAGGCCGGGACGGCAAGAGACCCAGTACTTC. This chain connects TRBV7-2 to TRBJ2-5; D tentatively fits TRBD1 or TRBD2 (5 bases each). Trimming pared 2 bases from V and 2 bases from J, leaving 12 bases between. CDR1 SGHTA and CDR2 FQGNSA come from the germline V gene. The CDR3 is 15 amino acids.

V and J are TRBV7-3 and TRBJ2-7; TRBD1 matches at 8 bases. The trim removed 1 base at V and 5 bases at J, leaving 7 bases unmatched. The CDR3 runs to 15 residues. In germline, CDR1 is SGHTA, CDR2 FQGTGA. The CDR3: CASSLKRTGIDEQYF. As DNA, the CDR3 is TGTGCCAGCAGCTTAAAGCGGACAGGGATCGACGAGCAGTACTTC.

This chain uses TRBV29-1 with TRBJ2-7, with a tentative D call TRBD1 (6 bases). V lost 6 bases and J lost 1, with 10 bases in between. This CDR3 has 12 residues. From germline, CDR1 is SQVTM and CDR2 ANQGSEA. In nucleotides, the CDR3 is TGCAGCGTCCGACAGGATTCCTACGAGCAGTACTTC. It encodes CSVRQDSYEQYF.

This sequence joins TRBV19 and TRBJ2-2, with TRBD1 matching over 10 bases. This CDR3 spans 16 amino acids. Per the germline V gene, CDR1 is LNHDA and CDR2 is SQIVND (reference sequence). V shed 5 bases and J 1 base; nucleotides not matched to a gene: 4. The CDR3 here is CASSHRDRGNTGELFF. CDR3 sequence (DNA): TGTGCCAGTAGTCACCGGGACAGGGGGAACACCGGGGAGCTGTTTTTT.

This chain connects TRBV5-3 to TRBJ1-1, with unresolved D. TRBV5-3 is designated an ORF whose function remains uncertain. With 3 bases removed from V and 1 base from J, the gap between germline ends came to 10 bases. The CDR3 sequence is 14 residues long. CDR3 sequence reads: CARSSGKQNTEAFF. The CDR3, as DNA: TGTGCCAGAAGCTCCGGAAAGCAGAACACTGAAGCTTTCTTT.

V is TRBV5-4 and J is TRBJ2-5, with 7 bases identical to TRBD2. The CDR3 runs 16 residues. V shed 5 bases and J 1 base; nucleotides not matched to a gene: 11. The germline V gene has CDR1 SGHNT and CDR2 YYREEE (reference sequence). This chain's CDR3 is CASSWGGPNPQETQYF. In DNA form, the CDR3 reads TGTGCCAGCAGTTGGGGGGGACCCAATCCCCAAGAGACCCAGTACTTC.

The gene calls are TRBV10-2 and TRBJ2-5; no definite D call. The ends were cut back, 5 bases at V and 2 bases at J, with 9 bases in the middle. The germline V gene has CDR1 WSHSY and CDR2 SAAADI. The CDR3 totals 13 residues. In nucleotides, the CDR3 is TGCGCCAGCAGTTTTGGCAGACAAGAGACCCAGTACTTC. Protein sequence: CASSFGRQETQYF.